Below, 16 T cell receptor beta chains from the same sample are listed, as sequenced in a study of human T cells and chemical hapten exposure. Each CDR3 protein gets one entry after TCRdb re-called the RACE reads with MiXCR. The sample includes about 97,000 distinct CDR3 sequences, 25% to 30% of them seen just once. Time point specified: patch test 3, about 24 weeks after DPC sensitization. Treatment in this sample: therapeutic diphenylcyclopropenone sensitization with weekly scalp DPC. The sample here was whole blood, taken in connection with sensitization to the hapten diphenylcyclopropenone (DPC). The receptors were sampled from a man in his forties with alopecia areata. Some clones in this sample may be carry-over from other donors' samples.

The chain combines TRBV12-3 or TRBV12-4 with TRBJ1-5; unclear D gene. This CDR3 spans 13 amino acids. V lost 10 bases to trimming and J lost 4 bases, with 14 bases between them. The CDR3 nucleotides read TGTGCCACCGGCCATATGCGAAATCAGCCCCAGCATTTT. It yields the protein CATGHMRNQPQHF.

V usage is TRBV4-2 and J usage is TRBJ2-1; 10 nucleotides agree with TRBD1. This CDR3 has 15 residues. J gave up 7 bases and V 5 bases, and 8 bases lay outside the gene matches. Germline V CDR1 and CDR2: LGHNA, YNFKEQ. This CDR3 is CASSEVGQGVNEQFF. CDR3 coding DNA: TGTGCCAGCAGCGAGGTTGGACAGGGGGTGAATGAGCAGTTCTTC.

The chain is built from TRBV28 and TRBJ2-5, with a possible D match to TRBD1 (7 bases). Germline lookup yields CDR1 MDHEN and CDR2 SYDVKM. The CDR3 spans 15 residues. V dropped 2 bases and J dropped 1 base, with 11 bases sitting between them. Here the CDR3 DNA reads TGTGCCAGCAGTTTAGGAGGGGGCGGCCAAGAGACCCAGTACTTC. Amino acids: CASSLGGGGQETQYF.

The genes are TRBV11-2 and TRBJ1-1, with no clear D. This CDR3 region has 11 residues. Trimming removed 6 bases at V and 7 bases at J, with 9 bases between. The V gene's germline CDR1 is SGHAT and CDR2 FQNNGV. DNA for the CDR3: TGTGCCAGCAGTGTTAGGTTTGAAGCTTTCTTT. It yields the protein CASSVRFEAFF.

This clonotype has a count of ten or more. The chain is built from TRBV13 and TRBJ1-4, with TRBD1 matching 10 bases. V dropped 6 bases and J dropped 4; count of bases not matched to a gene: 2. The CDR3 covers 14 residues. Per the germline V gene, CDR1 is PRHDT and CDR2 is FYEKMQ (reference sequence). CDR3 coding DNA: TGTGCCAGCAGTCGGGACAGGGGTAATGAAAAACTGTTTTTT. Its protein is CASSRDRGNEKLFF.

The chain is built from TRBV4-3 and TRBJ2-3; 7 nucleotides align to TRBD1. Germline lookup yields CDR1 LGHNA and CDR2 YSLEER. The CDR3 runs to 15 residues. The V and J ends lost 0 bases and 2 bases, in that order; junction bases with no gene match: 2. CDR3 sequence reads: CASSQDGTATDTQYF. CDR3 nucleotides: TGCGCCAGCAGCCAAGACGGGACAGCCACAGATACGCAGTATTTT.

This clonotype has just a few counts. J is TRBJ2-1 and V is TRBV6-2 or TRBV6-3; TRBD1 is a possible D gene (6 bases). V lost 4 bases, J lost 2 bases, and 9 bases lay in between. This CDR3 is 14 amino acids long. CDR1 and CDR2 (germline): MNHEY, SVGEGT. CDR3 sequence (DNA): TGTGCCAGCAGTTCCCAGGGGACCTACAATGAGCAGTTCTTC. Encoded protein: CASSSQGTYNEQFF.

In its sample, this clonotype was seen a few times. The chain combines TRBV6-5 with TRBJ1-3; D is unresolved. Germline V gene lookup returns CDR1 MNHEY and CDR2 SVGAGI. The CDR3 is made up of 14 amino acids. V was trimmed by 6 bases and J by 0 bases, leaving 9 bases between them. Written as DNA, the CDR3 is TGTGCCAGCAGATCCTTAAGCTCTGGAAACACCATATATTTT. Its protein product is CASRSLSSGNTIYF.

The chain links TRBV4-3 to TRBJ2-3; D gene uncertain. Germline V gene sequence: CDR1 LGHNA, CDR2 YSLEER. The CDR3 runs 17 residues. With 1 base removed from V and 0 bases from J, the gap between germline ends came to 14 bases. The CDR3 here is CASSQGVSATSTDTQYF. The CDR3 DNA reads TGCGCCAGCAGCCAAGGCGTCTCAGCTACGAGCACAGATACGCAGTATTTT.

The V call is TRBV7-9, the J call TRBJ2-2; 9 bases align to TRBD2. Germline CDR1 is SEHNR and CDR2 is FQNEAQ (reference sequence). The CDR3 totals 16 residues. With 5 bases clipped from V and 7 bases from J, the junction kept 11 bases outside the gene matches. Here the CDR3 reads CASSPTLAGYIGELFF. CDR3 in DNA: TGTGCCAGCAGCCCGACCCTAGCGGGGTATATCGGGGAGCTGTTTTTT.

This clonotype was picked up one time. The rearrangement joins TRBV7-9 to TRBJ2-4, with 9 bases matching TRBD2. The germline CDR1 and CDR2 sequences are SEHNR and FQNEAQ (reference sequence). Unmatched junction bases numbered 6, after V lost 5 bases and J lost 7 bases. The CDR3 spans 14 residues. The DNA of the CDR3 is TGTGCCAGCAGCGGTAGCGGGAGACTGAACATTCAGTACTTC. It is translated as CASSGSGRLNIQYF.

This clonotype was observed a handful of times. The chain carries TRBV9 and TRBJ2-1; 16 bases map to TRBD2. With V trimmed by 0 bases and J by 5 bases, 5 bases remained unmatched. This CDR3 spans 18 amino acids. Germline loops: CDR1 SGDLS, CDR2 YYNGEE. The CDR3 DNA sequence: TGTGCCAGCAGCGTAGCCCCGGGACTAGCGGGAGGGCACAATGAGCAGTTCTTC. Its protein is CASSVAPGLAGGHNEQFF.

This clonotype has more than one count but fewer than ten. The V and J genes are TRBV4-2 and TRBJ1-5, with TRBD1 matching over 7 bases. V was clipped by 1 base and J by 7 bases; unmatched bases: 7. This CDR3 has 15 amino acids. CDR1 LGHNA and CDR2 YNFKEQ come from the germline V gene. In DNA, the CDR3 is TGTGCCAGCAGCCAAGTCACAGGGGTTAAGCAGCCCCAGCATTTT. This encodes CASSQVTGVKQPQHF.

The gene calls are TRBV28 and TRBJ2-1; TRBD2 matches 7 bases. This CDR3 has 15 amino acids. CDR1 is MDHEN, CDR2 SYDVKM, per germline. J was trimmed by 5 bases and V by 4 bases; bases with no gene match: 8. The CDR3 loop is CASSSVLARNNEQFF. The CDR3 nucleotides read TGTGCCAGCAGTTCAGTACTAGCGAGGAACAATGAGCAGTTCTTC.

The CDR3 spells CASSVQRGQPQHF. CDR3 in DNA: TGTGCCAGCAGTGTACAGCGAGGGCAGCCCCAGCATTTT. The chain uses TRBV28 and TRBJ1-5; no firm D call. Germline V lookup: CDR1 MDHEN, CDR2 SYDVKM. V was clipped by 5 bases and J by 7 bases, with 12 bases between them. The CDR3 spans 13 residues.

This chain uses TRBV6-5 with TRBJ1-4; D unclear. CDR1 and CDR2 from the germline V gene are MNHEY and SVGAGI. The V end was cut by 0 bases, the J end by 0 bases, with 5 bases between. The CDR3 is 15 amino acids. CDR3 protein: CASSYSSATNEKLFF. CDR3 bases: TGTGCCAGCAGTTACTCAAGCGCAACTAATGAAAAACTGTTTTTT.